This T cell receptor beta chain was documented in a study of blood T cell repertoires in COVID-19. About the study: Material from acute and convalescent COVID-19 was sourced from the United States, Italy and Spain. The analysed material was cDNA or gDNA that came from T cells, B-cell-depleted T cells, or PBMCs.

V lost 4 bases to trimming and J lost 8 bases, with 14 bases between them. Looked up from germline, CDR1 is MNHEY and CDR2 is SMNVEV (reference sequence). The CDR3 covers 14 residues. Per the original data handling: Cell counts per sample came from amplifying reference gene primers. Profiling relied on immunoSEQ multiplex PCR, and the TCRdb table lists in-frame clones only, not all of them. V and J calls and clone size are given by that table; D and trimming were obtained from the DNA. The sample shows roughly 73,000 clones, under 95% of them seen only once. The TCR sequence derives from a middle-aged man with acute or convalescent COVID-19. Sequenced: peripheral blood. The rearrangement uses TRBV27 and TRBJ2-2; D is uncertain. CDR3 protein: CASSYSLLAGELFF. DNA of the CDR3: TGTGCCAGCAGTTACTCCCTACTTGCAGGGGAGCTGTTTTTT.